Listed here is a single TCR beta chain. The sample comes from a study of T cell responses to AZD1222 COVID-19 vaccine. V gave up 3 bases and J gave up 9 bases; unmatched junction bases: 3. CDR1 is SGHAT, CDR2 FQNNGV, per germline. The CDR3 is made up of 14 amino acids. The method was immunoSEQ multiplex PCR; TCRdb's version includes in-frame clones alone and lacks a portion of them. The table shows tens of thousands of clones, with 80% to 90% occurring only once. The specimen was peripheral blood, collected on day 0 of AZD1222 vaccination. V is TRBV11-2 and J is TRBJ1-6; 9 positions match TRBD1. This TCR was recovered from an adult in good health. CDR3 DNA sequence: TGTGCCAGCAGCTTCTCGACAGGGGGTTCACCCCTCCACTTT. It is translated as CASSFSTGGSPLHF.